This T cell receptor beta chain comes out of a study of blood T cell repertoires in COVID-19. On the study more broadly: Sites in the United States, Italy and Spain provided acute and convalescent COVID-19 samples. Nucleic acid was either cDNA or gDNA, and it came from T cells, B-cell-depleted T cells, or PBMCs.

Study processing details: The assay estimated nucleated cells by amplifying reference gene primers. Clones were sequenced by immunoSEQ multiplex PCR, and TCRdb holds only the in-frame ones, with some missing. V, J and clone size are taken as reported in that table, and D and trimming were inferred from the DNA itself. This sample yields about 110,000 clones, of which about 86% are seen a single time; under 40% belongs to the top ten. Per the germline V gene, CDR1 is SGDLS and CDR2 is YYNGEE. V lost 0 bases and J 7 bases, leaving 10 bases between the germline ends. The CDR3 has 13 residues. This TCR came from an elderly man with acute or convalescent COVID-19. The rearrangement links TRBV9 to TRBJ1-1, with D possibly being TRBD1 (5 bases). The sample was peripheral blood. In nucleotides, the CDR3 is TGTGCCAGCAGCGTAGTTCCGACAGTTGAAGCTTTCTTT. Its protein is CASSVVPTVEAFF.